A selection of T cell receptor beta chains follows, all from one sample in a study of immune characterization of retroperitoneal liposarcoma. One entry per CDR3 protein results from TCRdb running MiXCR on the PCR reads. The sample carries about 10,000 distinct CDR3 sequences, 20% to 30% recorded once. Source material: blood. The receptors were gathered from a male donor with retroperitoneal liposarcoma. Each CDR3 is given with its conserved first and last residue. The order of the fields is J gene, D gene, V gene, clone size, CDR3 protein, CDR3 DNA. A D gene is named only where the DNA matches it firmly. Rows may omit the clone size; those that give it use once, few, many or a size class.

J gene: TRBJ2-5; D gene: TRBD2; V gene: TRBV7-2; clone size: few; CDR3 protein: CASSKPGLAGGETQYF; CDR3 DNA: TGTGCCAGCAGCAAACCGGGACTAGCGGGGGGAGAGACCCAGTACTTC
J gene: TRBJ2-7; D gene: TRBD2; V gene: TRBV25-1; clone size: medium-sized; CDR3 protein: CASSVLAGGSYNEQYF; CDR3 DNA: TGTGCCAGCAGTGTACTAGCGGGGGGCTCCTACAATGAGCAGTACTTC
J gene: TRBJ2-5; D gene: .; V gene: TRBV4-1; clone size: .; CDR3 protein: CASSQPGETQYF; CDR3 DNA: TGCGCCAGCAGCCAGCCGGGGGAGACCCAGTACTTC
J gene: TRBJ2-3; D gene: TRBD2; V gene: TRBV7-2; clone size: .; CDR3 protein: CASSLAGDTDTQYF; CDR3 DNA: TGTGCCAGCAGCCTAGCGGGGGACACAGATACGCAGTATTTT
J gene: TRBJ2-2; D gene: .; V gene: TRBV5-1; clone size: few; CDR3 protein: CASSLRGNTGELFF; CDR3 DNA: TGCGCCAGCAGCCTCCGGGGAAACACCGGGGAGCTGTTTTTT
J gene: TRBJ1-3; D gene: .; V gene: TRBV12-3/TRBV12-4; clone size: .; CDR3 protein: CASSSRGGGTANTIYF; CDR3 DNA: TGTGCCAGCAGTTCGAGGGGAGGGGGGACGGCTAACACCATATATTTT
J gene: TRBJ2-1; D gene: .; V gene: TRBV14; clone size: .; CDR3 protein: CASSQGRDNEQFF; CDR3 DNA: TGTGCCAGCAGCCAAGGCAGGGACAATGAGCAGTTCTTC
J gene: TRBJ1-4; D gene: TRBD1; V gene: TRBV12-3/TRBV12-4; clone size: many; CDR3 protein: CASSQDRASEKLFF; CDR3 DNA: TGTGCCAGCAGCCAGGACAGGGCGAGTGAAAAACTGTTTTTT
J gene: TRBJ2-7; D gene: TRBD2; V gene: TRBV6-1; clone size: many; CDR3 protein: CASSEKRGDEQYF; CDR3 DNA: TGTGCCAGCAGTGAAAAGCGGGGGGACGAGCAGTACTTC
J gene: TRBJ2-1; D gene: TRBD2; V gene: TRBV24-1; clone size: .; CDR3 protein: CATSDAGLAGESYNEQFF; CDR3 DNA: TGTGCCACCAGTGATGCGGGACTAGCGGGAGAGTCCTACAATGAGCAGTTCTTC
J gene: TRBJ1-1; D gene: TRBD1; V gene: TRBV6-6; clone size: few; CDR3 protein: CASSTGTGEAFF; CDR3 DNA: TGTGCCAGCAGTACCGGGACAGGGGAAGCTTTCTTT
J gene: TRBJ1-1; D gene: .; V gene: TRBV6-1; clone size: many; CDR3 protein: CASGKTVNTEAFF; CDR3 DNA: TGTGCCAGCGGGAAGACAGTGAACACTGAAGCTTTCTTT
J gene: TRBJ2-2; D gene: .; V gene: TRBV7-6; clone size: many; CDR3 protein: CASTTNTGELFF; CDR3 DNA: TGTGCCAGCACTACTAACACCGGGGAGCTGTTTTTT
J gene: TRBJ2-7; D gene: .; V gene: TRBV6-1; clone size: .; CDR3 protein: CASRVVGSSYNEQYF; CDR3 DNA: TGTGCCAGCAGAGTCGTGGGAAGCTCCTACAATGAGCAGTACTTC
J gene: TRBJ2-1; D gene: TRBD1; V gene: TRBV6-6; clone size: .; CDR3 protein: CASSYGGQAFSEQFF; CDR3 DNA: TGTGCCAGCAGTTACGGCGGACAGGCCTTCAGTGAGCAGTTCTTC
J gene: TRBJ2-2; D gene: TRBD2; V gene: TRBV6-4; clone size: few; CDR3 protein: CASSDSSGGATGELFF; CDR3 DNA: TGTGCCAGCAGTGACTCGAGCGGGGGGGCCACCGGGGAGCTGTTTTTT
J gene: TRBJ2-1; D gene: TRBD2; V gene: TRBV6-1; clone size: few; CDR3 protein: CASSGLVSGNEQFF; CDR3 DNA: TGTGCCAGCAGCGGACTAGTGAGTGGCAATGAGCAGTTCTTC
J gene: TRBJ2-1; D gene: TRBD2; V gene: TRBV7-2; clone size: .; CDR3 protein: CASSLAAGGYNEQFF; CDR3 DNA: TGTGCCAGCAGCTTAGCAGCGGGGGGATACAATGAGCAGTTCTTC
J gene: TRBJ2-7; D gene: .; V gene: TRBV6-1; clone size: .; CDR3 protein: CASSARGRSSYEQYF; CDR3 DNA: TGTGCCAGCAGTGCCCGGGGCAGGAGCTCCTACGAGCAGTACTTC
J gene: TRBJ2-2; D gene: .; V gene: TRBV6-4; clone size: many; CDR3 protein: CASSDRNTGELFF; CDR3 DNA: TGTGCCAGCAGTGACAGGAACACCGGGGAGCTGTTTTTT
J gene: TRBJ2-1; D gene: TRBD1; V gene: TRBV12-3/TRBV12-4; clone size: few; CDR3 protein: CASRLGQGPGNEQFF; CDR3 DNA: TGTGCCAGCAGGCTAGGACAGGGGCCTGGGAATGAGCAGTTCTTC
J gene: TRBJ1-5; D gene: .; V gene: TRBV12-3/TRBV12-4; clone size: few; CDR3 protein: CASSFRGRGGNQPQHF; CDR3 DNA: TGTGCCAGCAGTTTTAGGGGGAGGGGCGGCAATCAGCCCCAGCATTTT
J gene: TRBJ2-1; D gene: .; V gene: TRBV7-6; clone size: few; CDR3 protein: CASSLEGGEQFF; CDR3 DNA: TGTGCCAGCAGCTTAGAGGGTGGCGAGCAGTTCTTC
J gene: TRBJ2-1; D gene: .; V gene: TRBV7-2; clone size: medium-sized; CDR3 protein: CASSLGQTSYNEQFF; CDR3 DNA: TGTGCCAGCAGCTTAGGGCAGACATCCTACAATGAGCAGTTCTTC
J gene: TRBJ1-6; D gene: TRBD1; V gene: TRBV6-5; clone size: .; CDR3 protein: CASSYSGGASSPLHF; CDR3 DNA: TGTGCCAGCAGTTACTCAGGGGGCGCGTCTTCACCCCTCCACTTT
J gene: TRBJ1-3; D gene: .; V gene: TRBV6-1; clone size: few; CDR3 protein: CASSSGPGNTIYF; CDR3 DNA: TGTGCCAGCAGCTCAGGGCCCGGAAACACCATATATTTT
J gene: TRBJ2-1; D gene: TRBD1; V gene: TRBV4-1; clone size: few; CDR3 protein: CASSQEGTGVYEQFF; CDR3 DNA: TGCGCCAGCAGCCAAGAGGGGACAGGGGTCTACGAGCAGTTCTTC
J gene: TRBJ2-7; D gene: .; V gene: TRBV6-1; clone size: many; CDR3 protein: CASGGYEQYF; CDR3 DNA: TGTGCCAGCGGCGGCTACGAGCAGTACTTC
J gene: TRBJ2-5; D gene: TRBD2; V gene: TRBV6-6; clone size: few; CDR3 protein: CASSYPLAGGMETQYF; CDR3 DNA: TGTGCCAGCAGTTACCCCCTGGCGGGGGGGATGGAGACCCAGTACTTC
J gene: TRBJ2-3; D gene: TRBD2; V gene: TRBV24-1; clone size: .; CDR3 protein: CATSDFSVGVTGGGTDTQYF; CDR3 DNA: TGTGCCACCAGTGATTTCTCGGTTGGGGTTACGGGGGGTGGCACAGATACGCAGTATTTT
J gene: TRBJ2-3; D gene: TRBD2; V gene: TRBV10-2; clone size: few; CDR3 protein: CASSESLAGGADTQYF; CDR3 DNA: TGCGCCAGCAGTGAGTCGTTGGCGGGGGGTGCAGATACGCAGTATTTT
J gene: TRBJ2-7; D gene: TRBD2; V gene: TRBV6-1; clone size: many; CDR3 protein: CASRTGLADSSYNEQYF; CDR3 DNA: TGTGCCAGCAGAACGGGACTAGCGGATAGCTCCTACAATGAGCAGTACTTC
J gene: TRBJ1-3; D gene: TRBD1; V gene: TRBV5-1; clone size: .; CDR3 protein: CASSRIPQGAGGNTIYF; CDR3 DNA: TGCGCCAGCAGCCGAATCCCCCAGGGGGCTGGTGGAAACACCATATATTTT
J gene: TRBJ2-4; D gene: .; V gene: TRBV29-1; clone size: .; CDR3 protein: CSVVQGAVRDIQYF; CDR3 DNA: TGCAGCGTTGTTCAGGGAGCCGTGCGAGACATTCAGTACTTC
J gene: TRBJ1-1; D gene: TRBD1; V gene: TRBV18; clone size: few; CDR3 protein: CASSPTGADTEAFF; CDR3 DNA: TGTGCCAGCTCTCCAACAGGGGCGGACACTGAAGCTTTCTTT
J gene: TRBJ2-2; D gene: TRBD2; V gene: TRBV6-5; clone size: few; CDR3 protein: CASSYWTSGSTGELFF; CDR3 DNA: TGTGCCAGCAGTTACTGGACTAGCGGGTCGACCGGGGAGCTGTTTTTT
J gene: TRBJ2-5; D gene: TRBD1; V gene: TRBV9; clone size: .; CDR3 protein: CASSVEGTEKETQYF; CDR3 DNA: TGTGCCAGCAGCGTAGAGGGGACAGAAAAAGAGACCCAGTACTTC
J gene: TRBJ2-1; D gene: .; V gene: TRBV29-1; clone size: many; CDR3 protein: CSVQWGYNEQFF; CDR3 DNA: TGCAGCGTTCAGTGGGGCTACAATGAGCAGTTCTTC
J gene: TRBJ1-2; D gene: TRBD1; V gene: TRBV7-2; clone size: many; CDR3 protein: CASSLDRGPYGYTF; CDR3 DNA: TGTGCCAGCAGCCTGGACAGGGGACCCTATGGCTACACCTTC
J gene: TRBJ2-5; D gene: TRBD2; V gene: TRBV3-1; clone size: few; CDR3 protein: CASGTRETQYF; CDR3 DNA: TGTGCCAGCGGGACTAGGGAGACCCAGTACTTC
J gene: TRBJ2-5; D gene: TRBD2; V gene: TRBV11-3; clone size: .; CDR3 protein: CASSFMGGGSLTNEQYF; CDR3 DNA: TGTGCCAGCAGCTTTATGGGGGGGGGAAGTCTCACTAATGAGCAGTACTTC
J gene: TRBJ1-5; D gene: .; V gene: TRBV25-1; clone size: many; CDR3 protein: CASSDSLVNQPQHF; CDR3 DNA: TGTGCCAGCTCGGACAGCCTAGTCAATCAGCCCCAGCATTTT
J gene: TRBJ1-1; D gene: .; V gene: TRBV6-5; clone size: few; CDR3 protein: CASSPRNLNTEAFF; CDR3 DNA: TGTGCCAGCAGCCCCAGAAACTTGAACACTGAAGCTTTCTTT